This T cell receptor (beta chain) was sequenced for a study of TIL therapy for anti-PD-1-resistant metastatic lung cancer. Study overall: Progressing patients received lymphodepletion, expanded TIL infusion and IL-2.

To note about this clone: Its target is unknown.

This was the immunoSEQ v3 assay. Data came from immunoSEQ multiplex PCR; TCRdb stores just in-frame clones and leaves some out. This table holds under 70,000 clones, over 70% found once. As for time point: pre-treatment sample, taken before nivolumab and TIL therapy. Adults with stage 4 NSCLC were enrolled in a phase I trial. Trimming cost V 2 bases and J 5 bases, with 12 bases left between them. CDR1 and CDR2 (germline): SEHNR, FQNEAQ (reference sequence). The CDR3 consists of 14 residues. Study-wide results and limits: Treatment-naive, never-smoker and oncogene-addicted patients were overrepresented in this highly selected cohort.

The sample in question was blood, obtained at baseline. The receptor was derived from a person between 25 and 80 years old with non-small cell lung cancer. The V gene is TRBV7-9, the J gene TRBJ2-5, with D possibly TRBD2 on 5 matching bases. The CDR3 sequence is CASSLYDPGETQYF. DNA for the CDR3: TGTGCCAGCAGCTTATATGACCCGGGGGAGACCCAGTACTTC.